The rows below give T cell receptor beta chains drawn from one sample of a study of blood T cell repertoires in COVID-19. Assay used: immunoSEQ multiplex PCR; TCRdb lists only in-frame clones, some missing. The table lists about 23,000 clones, roughly 94% of them singletons. Sequenced: peripheral blood. These receptors were obtained from a woman in her 50s with active COVID-19. CDR3s include the opening cysteine and the closing phenylalanine or tryptophan. D genes are given only for firm matches. Expanded clones get a size class; other rows say once, few or many, or leave the size out.

cdr3_nt: TGTGCCAGCTCATGGACAGGGGAAGAGACCCAGTACTTC
cdr3_aa: CASSWTGEETQYF
d_call: TRBD1
cdr3_length: 13
clone_size: .
v_call: TRBV18
j_call: TRBJ2-5

cdr3_nt: TGTGCTAGCAGACCGTTTGACAGGACCACTGGGGCCAACGTCCTGACTTTC
cdr3_aa: CASRPFDRTTGANVLTF
d_call: .
cdr3_length: 17
clone_size: .
v_call: TRBV7-7
j_call: TRBJ2-6

cdr3_nt: TGTGCCACCAGTGGGGGCCTGAGGCAAGAGACCCAGTACTTC
cdr3_aa: CATSGGLRQETQYF
d_call: .
cdr3_length: 14
clone_size: .
v_call: TRBV24-1
j_call: TRBJ2-5

cdr3_nt: TGTGCCAGCAGGCAAATCACAGGGAGCAGCAATCAGCCCCAGCATTTT
cdr3_aa: CASRQITGSSNQPQHF
d_call: .
cdr3_length: 16
clone_size: .
v_call: TRBV28
j_call: TRBJ1-5

cdr3_nt: TGTGCCAGCATTTCAACAGAGTACTCCTACAATGAGCAGTTCTTC
cdr3_aa: CASISTEYSYNEQFF
d_call: .
cdr3_length: 15
clone_size: once
v_call: TRBV7-8
j_call: TRBJ2-1

cdr3_nt: TGTGCCAGCAGCGTAGGGTCTAGCGGGACCGCAGGAGAGACCCAGTACTTC
cdr3_aa: CASSVGSSGTAGETQYF
d_call: TRBD2
cdr3_length: 17
clone_size: .
v_call: TRBV9
j_call: TRBJ2-5

cdr3_nt: TGTGCCAGCAGCTTAGATCCGGCGGCCAGATCCACCTTT
cdr3_aa: CASSLDPAARSTF
d_call: .
cdr3_length: 13
clone_size: .
v_call: TRBV7-8
j_call: TRBJ2-3

cdr3_nt: TGTGCCAGCAGCCAAGGTCCTCTAGGAGCAGATACGCAGTATTTT
cdr3_aa: CASSQGPLGADTQYF
d_call: .
cdr3_length: 15
clone_size: .
v_call: TRBV3-1/TRBV3-2
j_call: TRBJ2-3

cdr3_nt: TGTGCCACCAAGACAGGGGGGGAAAAACTGTTTTTT
cdr3_aa: CATKTGGEKLFF
d_call: TRBD1
cdr3_length: 12
clone_size: .
v_call: TRBV6-5
j_call: TRBJ1-4

cdr3_nt: TGTGCCATCAGGGCGGACAAAAACTACGAGCAGTACTTC
cdr3_aa: CAIRADKNYEQYF
d_call: .
cdr3_length: 13
clone_size: .
v_call: TRBV10-3
j_call: TRBJ2-7

cdr3_nt: TGTGCCAGCAGCTTAGTGAGAGTGGAGGCCGGGGAGCTGTTTTTT
cdr3_aa: CASSLVRVEAGELFF
d_call: .
cdr3_length: 15
clone_size: .
v_call: TRBV7-9
j_call: TRBJ2-2

cdr3_nt: TGTGCCAGCGAATCTAGCGGGGGGTCCGTTGAGCAGTTCTTC
cdr3_aa: CASESSGGSVEQFF
d_call: TRBD2
cdr3_length: 14
clone_size: few
v_call: TRBV27
j_call: TRBJ2-1

cdr3_nt: TGCGCCAGCAGCATATCAGGGGAAGGAAACACCATATATTTT
cdr3_aa: CASSISGEGNTIYF
d_call: .
cdr3_length: 14
clone_size: once
v_call: TRBV5-1
j_call: TRBJ1-3

cdr3_nt: TGTGCCAGCAGTACCCAACAGGGTCAGCCCCAGCATTTT
cdr3_aa: CASSTQQGQPQHF
d_call: .
cdr3_length: 13
clone_size: .
v_call: TRBV28
j_call: TRBJ1-5

cdr3_nt: TGTGCCAGTAGTATAGGACAGGGGATCGGTCAGCCCCAGCATTTT
cdr3_aa: CASSIGQGIGQPQHF
d_call: TRBD1
cdr3_length: 15
clone_size: .
v_call: TRBV19
j_call: TRBJ1-5

cdr3_nt: TGTGCCAGCAGTTTAGGGTCAGGGGACTATGGCTACACCTTC
cdr3_aa: CASSLGSGDYGYTF
d_call: .
cdr3_length: 14
clone_size: .
v_call: TRBV28
j_call: TRBJ1-2

cdr3_nt: TGTGCCAGCAGTTTCGAGGGAGGCGCTGAAGCTTTCTTT
cdr3_aa: CASSFEGGAEAFF
d_call: .
cdr3_length: 13
clone_size: few
v_call: TRBV12-3/TRBV12-4
j_call: TRBJ1-1

cdr3_nt: TGTGCCAGCAGTCCCCCCCCGCGGACCTCGAGGGGCACAGATACGCAGTATTTT
cdr3_aa: CASSPPPRTSRGTDTQYF
d_call: .
cdr3_length: 18
clone_size: once
v_call: TRBV28
j_call: TRBJ2-3

cdr3_nt: TGTGCCAGCTCACATAACGGCGCCAGGGGTCTGCGGGAGACCCAGTACTTC
cdr3_aa: CASSHNGARGLRETQYF
d_call: .
cdr3_length: 17
clone_size: .
v_call: TRBV18
j_call: TRBJ2-5

cdr3_nt: TGTGGAGCCGTAGGGGCGAGCTCCTACGAGCAGTACTTC
cdr3_aa: CGAVGASSYEQYF
d_call: .
cdr3_length: 13
clone_size: few
v_call: TRBV2
j_call: TRBJ2-7

cdr3_nt: TGCAGCGTTGTAGTCGCAACGGATGAGCAGTTCTTC
cdr3_aa: CSVVVATDEQFF
d_call: .
cdr3_length: 12
clone_size: once
v_call: TRBV29-1
j_call: TRBJ2-1

cdr3_nt: TGCAGTGCTAGTCAGCTAGCGACCTACGAGCAGTACTTC
cdr3_aa: CSASQLATYEQYF
d_call: .
cdr3_length: 13
clone_size: .
v_call: TRBV20-1
j_call: TRBJ2-7

cdr3_nt: TGCGCCACAGGGGAACGGCAAGAGACCCAGTACTTC
cdr3_aa: CATGERQETQYF
d_call: .
cdr3_length: 12
clone_size: .
v_call: TRBV5-1
j_call: TRBJ2-5

cdr3_nt: TGTGCCACCAGCAGAGATCTAGCAGGGGGATTAGTGGAGACCCAGTACTTC
cdr3_aa: CATSRDLAGGLVETQYF
d_call: TRBD1
cdr3_length: 17
clone_size: .
v_call: TRBV15
j_call: TRBJ2-5

cdr3_nt: TGTGCCAGCAGCTTGGCCCGCGGGAGTAACACCGGGGAGCTGTTTTTT
cdr3_aa: CASSLARGSNTGELFF
d_call: TRBD2
cdr3_length: 16
clone_size: .
v_call: TRBV5-8
j_call: TRBJ2-2

cdr3_nt: TGTGCCAGCAGTTTGGTACCAGCTAGGGAGACCCAGTACTTC
cdr3_aa: CASSLVPARETQYF
d_call: .
cdr3_length: 14
clone_size: once
v_call: TRBV28
j_call: TRBJ2-5

cdr3_nt: TGTGCCACCCAAACTTTTCAGAACACTGAAGCTTTCTTT
cdr3_aa: CATQTFQNTEAFF
d_call: .
cdr3_length: 13
clone_size: once
v_call: TRBV7-6
j_call: TRBJ1-1

cdr3_nt: TGTGCCAGCAGTGAAAGGGCGGGGGACAATATAGCCGTGAGCTCCTACAATGAGCAGTTCTTC
cdr3_aa: CASSERAGDNIAVSSYNEQFF
d_call: .
cdr3_length: 21
clone_size: .
v_call: TRBV2
j_call: TRBJ2-1

cdr3_nt: TGTGCCAGCAGCCGAGGACTAGCGGCGAGCACAGATACGCAGTATTTT
cdr3_aa: CASSRGLAASTDTQYF
d_call: TRBD2
cdr3_length: 16
clone_size: once
v_call: TRBV5-5
j_call: TRBJ2-3

cdr3_nt: TGTGCCAGCAGCGCCGCCAGGGACTATGGCTACACCTTC
cdr3_aa: CASSAARDYGYTF
d_call: .
cdr3_length: 13
clone_size: .
v_call: TRBV7-9
j_call: TRBJ1-2

cdr3_nt: TGTGCCAGTAGTACCGGACAGGGTAATTCACCCCTCCACTTT
cdr3_aa: CASSTGQGNSPLHF
d_call: TRBD1
cdr3_length: 14
clone_size: .
v_call: TRBV19
j_call: TRBJ1-6

cdr3_nt: TGTGCCAGCAGTTTATCGGACAGGGGTGCCCTTTACTTC
cdr3_aa: CASSLSDRGALYF
d_call: TRBD1
cdr3_length: 13
clone_size: .
v_call: TRBV27
j_call: TRBJ2-7

cdr3_nt: TGTGCCACCTTGGGCGCTGAGTCCCTCTATGGCTACACCTTC
cdr3_aa: CATLGAESLYGYTF
d_call: .
cdr3_length: 14
clone_size: .
v_call: TRBV10-3
j_call: TRBJ1-2

cdr3_nt: TGTGCCATCAGTGAGGCTGAAGTAAGGGGATATAGCAATCAGCCCCAGCATTTT
cdr3_aa: CAISEAEVRGYSNQPQHF
d_call: .
cdr3_length: 18
clone_size: .
v_call: TRBV10-3
j_call: TRBJ1-5

cdr3_nt: TGTGCCAGCAGCTTTACCTTAGGGGTAGCTACAGATACGCAGTATTTT
cdr3_aa: CASSFTLGVATDTQYF
d_call: .
cdr3_length: 16
clone_size: .
v_call: TRBV3-1/TRBV3-2
j_call: TRBJ2-3

cdr3_nt: TGTGCCAGCAGCCTGACAAACTCTGGAAACACCATTTATTTT
cdr3_aa: CASSLTNSGNTIYF
d_call: .
cdr3_length: 14
clone_size: few
v_call: TRBV7-9
j_call: TRBJ1-3

cdr3_nt: TGTGCCAGCAGACCTGCGGGACAGGGACGGATGGAGCAGTACTTC
cdr3_aa: CASRPAGQGRMEQYF
d_call: TRBD1
cdr3_length: 15
clone_size: .
v_call: TRBV7-2
j_call: TRBJ2-7

cdr3_nt: TGTGCCAGCAGCCAAGGTACTAGCGGGGGGGGGTCCTACGAGCAGTACTTC
cdr3_aa: CASSQGTSGGGSYEQYF
d_call: TRBD2
cdr3_length: 17
clone_size: once
v_call: TRBV4-2
j_call: TRBJ2-7

cdr3_nt: TGTGCCAGCTCACCACCGACAGCCTACAATGAGCAGTTCTTC
cdr3_aa: CASSPPTAYNEQFF
d_call: .
cdr3_length: 14
clone_size: .
v_call: TRBV18
j_call: TRBJ2-1

cdr3_nt: TGTGCCAGCAGCTTAGGAGTCCTTAGCTCCTACAATGAGCAGTTCTTC
cdr3_aa: CASSLGVLSSYNEQFF
d_call: .
cdr3_length: 16
clone_size: .
v_call: TRBV7-8
j_call: TRBJ2-1

cdr3_nt: TGTGCCAGCAGCCTAGGGACTTTTGGGAACTATAATTCACCCCTCCACTTT
cdr3_aa: CASSLGTFGNYNSPLHF
d_call: .
cdr3_length: 17
clone_size: .
v_call: TRBV7-9
j_call: TRBJ1-6

cdr3_nt: TGTGCCAGTAGCACCGGACTAGCGATCTATGAGCAGTTCTTC
cdr3_aa: CASSTGLAIYEQFF
d_call: TRBD2
cdr3_length: 14
clone_size: once
v_call: TRBV19
j_call: TRBJ2-1

cdr3_nt: TGTGCCAGTCGACTAGTTACCGGCCTCGGGGAGCTGTTTTTT
cdr3_aa: CASRLVTGLGELFF
d_call: .
cdr3_length: 14
clone_size: .
v_call: TRBV6-5
j_call: TRBJ2-2

cdr3_nt: TGCGCCAGCAGCTTGGCAACTAGCGGGCGAGAGACCCAGTACTTC
cdr3_aa: CASSLATSGRETQYF
d_call: TRBD2
cdr3_length: 15
clone_size: .
v_call: TRBV5-1
j_call: TRBJ2-5

cdr3_nt: TGCGCCAGCAGCATGGGACAGGGAAGAGCCTACACCTTC
cdr3_aa: CASSMGQGRAYTF
d_call: TRBD1
cdr3_length: 13
clone_size: .
v_call: TRBV5-1
j_call: TRBJ1-2

cdr3_nt: TGTGCCAGCAACATCGCTGGGGCAAATTCACCCCTCCACTTT
cdr3_aa: CASNIAGANSPLHF
d_call: .
cdr3_length: 14
clone_size: .
v_call: TRBV28
j_call: TRBJ1-6

cdr3_nt: TGTGCCAGCAGCCAAGGGGTTCAGGGGGCGAGGGTTGTAATGTGGTTC
cdr3_aa: CASSQGVQGARVVMWF
d_call: TRBD1
cdr3_length: 16
clone_size: .
v_call: TRBV3-1/TRBV3-2
j_call: TRBJ2-7

cdr3_nt: TGTGCCAGCAGCGTCCGGACAGGGAACACCGGGGAGCTGTTTTTT
cdr3_aa: CASSVRTGNTGELFF
d_call: TRBD1
cdr3_length: 15
clone_size: .
v_call: TRBV9
j_call: TRBJ2-2

cdr3_nt: TGTGCCAGCAGCCCTCAACGGGCAGGGGAGATCACCGGGGAGCTGTTTTTT
cdr3_aa: CASSPQRAGEITGELFF
d_call: .
cdr3_length: 17
clone_size: .
v_call: TRBV3-1/TRBV3-2
j_call: TRBJ2-2

cdr3_nt: TGTGCCAGCAGTTTTCAGGGAGATACGCAGTATTTT
cdr3_aa: CASSFQGDTQYF
d_call: .
cdr3_length: 12
clone_size: .
v_call: TRBV12-3/TRBV12-4
j_call: TRBJ2-3

cdr3_nt: TGTGCCATCAGTGAGCGAGACAGACCTGCAACTAATGAAAAACTGTTTTTT
cdr3_aa: CAISERDRPATNEKLFF
d_call: .
cdr3_length: 17
clone_size: .
v_call: TRBV10-3
j_call: TRBJ1-4

cdr3_nt: TGCGCCAGCACCGCCCTGGGGGGCCAAGAGACCCAGTACTTC
cdr3_aa: CASTALGGQETQYF
d_call: .
cdr3_length: 14
clone_size: .
v_call: TRBV5-1
j_call: TRBJ2-5

cdr3_nt: TGTGCCATCAGTGAGCCCACTCCTTCACCCCTCCACTTT
cdr3_aa: CAISEPTPSPLHF
d_call: .
cdr3_length: 13
clone_size: once
v_call: TRBV10-3
j_call: TRBJ1-6